Sequencing of this TCR beta chain was carried out in a study of CXCR3-negative and CXCR3-positive naive CD8 T cells. Findings and caveats of the study: The study found that naive CXCR3-negative and CXCR3-positive cells shared TRBV-TRBJ usage, while memory cells differed. When CXCR3-positive naive cells were set against CXCR3-negative naive cells, the former had more hydrophobic TRB CDR3s.

CDR1 and CDR2 (germline): DFQATT, SNEGSKA (reference sequence). The CDR3 consists of 13 residues. Libraries of TRB cDNA were made by 5' RACE and carried UMIs. TCRdb processed the 5' RACE reads again and assigns one entry to each CDR3 protein, with no DNA. The sample shows 75,000 to 100,000 distinct CDR3 sequences, and about 1.4% sits with its ten largest clones. On this clonotype itself: As yet, its antigen is unknown.

The receptor's source is a human donor in good health. Some clones in this sample may be carry-over from other donors' samples. The chain links TRBV20-1 to TRBJ1-1; no DNA is available, so the TRBD1 call from TCRdb remains unchecked. The sample comprised naive CXCR3- CD8+ T cells from blood. The subset: CD45RO-CCR7+CD27+CD95- naive CD8+ T cells lacking CXCR3 (TNR3-). The CDR3 is CSAREGTNTEAFF.